One sample yielded the 17 T cell receptor beta chains listed below, sequenced in a study of blood T cells in healthy people across ages (dated by TCRdb to between 2015 and 2017). Library preparation employed 5' RACE. TCRdb lists the instrument as Illumina HiSeq 2500. A second PCR of roughly 6 to 12 cycles was performed with a sample-barcoded 5' primer and a J-beta primer mix. Using fastp at Q25 and MiXCR, TCRdb reprocessed the public reads and kept productive beta chains. Each entry merges the rows of one CDR3 protein and shows their most common DNA and genes. The sample includes hundreds of thousands of distinct CDR3 sequences, with under 45% observed a single time. The biggest ten clones account for 15% to 25% of the sample. Sequenced input: blood. These receptors all stem from a man aged 55-75 years in good health.

The V gene is TRBV5-1, the J gene TRBJ2-5; possibly TRBD1 for D (6 bases). CDR1 and CDR2 (germline): SGHRS, YFSETQ. This CDR3 region has 15 residues. V lost 0 bases to trimming and J lost 2 bases, with 11 bases between them. The CDR3 here is CASSLAAQGQETQYF. In nucleotides, the CDR3 is TGCGCCAGCAGCTTGGCCGCACAGGGTCAAGAGACCCAGTACTTC.

This clonotype occurred once. The rearrangement joins TRBV7-9 to TRBJ1-2; no clear D gene. CDR3 size: 14 residues. Germline-derived CDR1 and CDR2 are SEHNR and FQNEAQ (reference sequence). Between the trimmed V and J ends, which lost 5 bases and 7 bases, there was a span of 17 bases. In nucleotides, the CDR3 is TGTGCCAGCAGCCCATCCGGAGGTTTTTGTGGCTACACCTTC. Translation gives CASSPSGGFCGYTF.

This clonotype was recorded many times. V usage is TRBV5-1 and J usage is TRBJ1-1, with D perhaps matching TRBD1 (6 bases). CDR3 length: 14 amino acids. Trimming shortened V by 6 bases and J by 4 bases, and 16 bases separated the two germline ends. Germline V gene lookup returns CDR1 SGHRS and CDR2 YFSETQ. DNA of the CDR3: TGCGCCAGCACACCCGGGAAAGGGGGCACTGAAGCTTTCTTT. This gives the protein CASTPGKGGTEAFF.

This clonotype has only a few counts. This chain uses TRBV5-1 with TRBJ2-5; 9 nucleotides line up with TRBD1. This CDR3 contains 17 residues. The V and J ends lost 1 base and 4 bases, in that order; junction bases with no gene match: 11. Per germline, CDR1 SGHRS and CDR2 YFSETQ. The CDR3 sequence: CASSLHNPGTGRETQYF. The CDR3 nucleotides are TGCGCCAGCAGCTTGCACAACCCCGGGACAGGGAGAGAGACCCAGTACTTC.

The chain uses TRBV9 and TRBJ1-3; no clear D gene. This CDR3 contains 15 residues. V was clipped by 0 bases and J by 0 bases, with 7 bases between them. CDR1 is SGDLS, CDR2 YYNGEE, per germline. The CDR3 DNA follows: TGTGCCAGCAGCGTAGAAACCAGCTCTGGAAACACCATATATTTT. This gives the protein CASSVETSSGNTIYF.

This chain joins TRBV5-5 and TRBJ1-1, with no clear D. The CDR3 covers 11 residues. V dropped 0 bases and J dropped 8 bases, with 5 bases sitting between them. The germline V gene has CDR1 SGHKS and CDR2 YYEKEE (reference sequence). CDR3 DNA sequence: TGTGCCAGCAGCTTGGACGCGGAAGCTTTCTTT. Translation gives CASSLDAEAFF.

This chain joins TRBV25-1 and TRBJ1-2; 8 positions match TRBD1. The germline V gene has CDR1 MGHDK and CDR2 SYGVNS. V lost 2 bases and J lost 8; bases outside the gene matches: 7. This CDR3 contains 14 residues. CDR3 bases: TGTGCCAGCAGTGAACGCAGGGGGCACGAGGGCTACACCTTC. This sequence encodes CASSERRGHEGYTF.

Only a few counts were recorded for this clonotype. The chain couples TRBV5-1 to TRBJ2-5; TRBD2 is a possible D gene (5 bases). The V end was cut by 1 base, the J end by 4 bases, with 11 bases between. The CDR3 covers 14 residues. CDR1 and CDR2 (germline): SGHRS, YFSETQ. This chain's CDR3 is CASSLSGIGETQYF. CDR3 in DNA: TGCGCCAGCAGCTTGTCGGGAATAGGAGAGACCCAGTACTTC.

The chain employs TRBV11-3 and TRBJ2-1, with TRBD1 matching 10 bases. V gave up 4 bases and J gave up 2 bases; unmatched junction bases: 11. The CDR3 length is 18 residues. Germline CDR1 SGHNT, CDR2 YENEEA. The CDR3 DNA reads as TGTGCCAGCAGCTGGGGGACAGGGGCAAAAACGGCCTACAATGAGCAGTTCTTC. This codes for CASSWGTGAKTAYNEQFF.

The chain has TRBV24-1 and TRBJ1-5; TRBD1 agrees at 8 bases. The CDR3 is made up of 13 amino acids. Trimming took 9 bases from V and 1 from J; bases not matched to a gene: 1. CDR1 KGHDR and CDR2 SFDVKD come from the germline V gene. The CDR3 loop is CATQGASNQPQHF. CDR3 sequence (DNA): TGTGCCACCCAGGGGGCGAGCAATCAGCCCCAGCATTTT.

The genes are TRBV25-1 and TRBJ2-5; possible D gene TRBD2, 5 bases. Trimming took off 2 bases at V and 1 base at J, with 11 bases between the two ends. This CDR3 spans 15 amino acids. Germline V CDR1 and CDR2: MGHDK, SYGVNS. The CDR3 spells CASSEEEEFQETQYF. The CDR3 region has the DNA TGTGCCAGCAGTGAAGAGGAGGAGTTCCAAGAGACCCAGTACTTC.

This chain connects TRBV27 to TRBJ2-1; 7 bases are shared with TRBD1. The CDR3 runs to 15 residues. The junction had 11 bases not matched to a gene; V was cut back by 7 bases and J by 5 bases. The germline CDR1 and CDR2 sequences are MNHEY and SMNVEV (reference sequence). The CDR3 here is CASIFLGGRNNEQFF. The CDR3 region has the DNA TGTGCCAGCATTTTTCTAGGGGGCAGGAACAATGAGCAGTTCTTC.

In its sample, this clonotype was seen a few times. V usage is TRBV6-2 or TRBV6-3 and J usage is TRBJ2-6, with D possibly matching TRBD2 (5 bases). CDR3 length: 16 residues. V was clipped by 7 bases and J by 1 base, with 14 bases between them. The germline CDR1 and CDR2 sequences are MNHEY and SVGEGT. CDR3: CASTRAAGSGANVLTF. CDR3 in DNA: TGTGCCAGCACCAGAGCGGCGGGTTCTGGGGCCAACGTCCTGACTTTC.

The genes are TRBV16 and TRBJ2-5, with 14 bases lining up with TRBD2. The end of the DNA aligns better with TRBJ2-7, so the J call may be wrong. Per the germline V gene, CDR1 is KGHSY and CDR2 is FQNENV. The CDR3 contains 16 residues. Written as DNA, the CDR3 is TGTGCCAGCAGCCAAAGGACTAGCGGGGGGCGGAACGAGCAGTACTTC. Encoded protein: CASSQRTSGGRNEQYF.

The chain couples TRBV27 to TRBJ1-1, with a weak D call TRBD1 (5 bases). This CDR3 is built from 15 residues. V gave up 6 bases and J gave up 2 bases, with 16 bases separating them. Germline CDR1 and CDR2: MNHEY and SMNVEV (reference sequence). The CDR3: CASSPAGGGNTEAFF. CDR3 coding DNA: TGTGCCAGCAGCCCGGCGGGGGGAGGAAACACTGAAGCTTTCTTT.

This clonotype was counted only a few times. The chain has TRBV20-1 and TRBJ2-1; 12 bases are shared with TRBD2. The V and J ends lost 6 bases and 5 bases, in that order; junction bases with no gene match: 8. The length of the CDR3 is 15 residues. CDR1 and CDR2 (germline): DFQATT, SNEGSKA (reference sequence). CDR3: CSATSGGRTNNEQFF. The CDR3 coding sequence is TGCAGTGCAACTAGCGGGGGGCGCACTAACAATGAGCAGTTCTTC.

The V call is TRBV6-2 or TRBV6-3, the J call TRBJ2-2; 7 bases line up with TRBD1. V gave up 4 bases and J gave up 0 bases; unmatched junction bases: 8. From germline, CDR1 is MNHEY and CDR2 SVGEGT. The CDR3 has 17 amino acids. The CDR3 bases are TGTGCCAGCAGTTCACGAACAGGGGTCGCGAACACCGGGGAGCTGTTTTTT. This codes for CASSSRTGVANTGELFF.